The 19 T cell receptor beta chains below come from one sample, sequenced in a study of cytomegalovirus exposure and HLA in healthy donors. Primers included in the PCR were 60 Vbeta and 13 Jbeta primers. Profiling relied on immunoSEQ multiplex PCR, and the TCRdb table lists in-frame clones only, not all of them. The table shows 160,000 or so clones, with roughly 79% occurring only once. Sequencing input: PBMCs. All receptors derive from a woman in her forties or fifties in good health and CMV-seronegative.

This chain connects TRBV28 to TRBJ2-7, with 10 bases identical to TRBD2. V shed 5 bases, J shed 6 bases, and the junction held 10 bases outside the gene matches. The CDR3 is 15 residues long. Germline V gene sequence: CDR1 MDHEN, CDR2 SYDVKM. The CDR3 DNA is TGTGCCAGCAGTGAGGGACTAGCGTGGGGGCCCGAGCAGTACTTC. Protein: CASSEGLAWGPEQYF.

The chain couples TRBV28 to TRBJ2-7, with 9 bases matching TRBD1. V was clipped by 7 bases and J by 2 bases; unmatched bases: 6. The CDR3 length is 14 residues. CDR1 and CDR2 (germline): MDHEN, SYDVKM. In DNA, the CDR3 is TGTGCCAGCACCAGGGGACAGGGAACCTACGAGCAGTACTTC. This sequence encodes CASTRGQGTYEQYF.

CDR3 sequence: CASSQDRSGRSSYEQYF. CDR3 in DNA: TGCGCCAGCAGCCAAGATCGTAGCGGGCGATCCTCCTACGAGCAGTACTTC. The chain carries TRBV4-1 and TRBJ2-7, with TRBD2 identical over 7 bases. Trimming removed 0 bases from V and 0 bases from J; junction bases left unmatched: 8. The length of the CDR3 is 17 residues. Germline lookup yields CDR1 MGHRA and CDR2 YSYEKL.

This sequence joins TRBV11-2 and TRBJ2-7; D gene ambiguous. Trimming shortened V by 2 bases and J by 2 bases, and 7 bases separated the two germline ends. The CDR3 runs to 13 residues. Per the germline V gene, CDR1 is SGHAT and CDR2 is FQNNGV. CDR3 DNA: TGTGCCAGCAGCTTATCATTTCCCTACGAGCAGTACTTC. It specifies CASSLSFPYEQYF.

The rearrangement joins TRBV7-2 to TRBJ1-2, with D perhaps TRBD1 (5 bases). Trimming removed 1 base at V and 10 bases at J, with 13 bases between. CDR3 size: 13 residues. From germline, CDR1 is SGHTA and CDR2 FQGNSA. CDR3 protein: CASSLERGSLYTF. CDR3 DNA: TGTGCCAGCAGCTTAGAGCGGGGGAGCCTCTACACCTTC.

This chain connects TRBV18 to TRBJ2-7; TRBD2 matches 8 bases. Per germline, CDR1 KGHSH and CDR2 LQKENI. This CDR3 is built from 15 residues. With 3 bases clipped from V and 6 bases from J, the junction kept 10 bases outside the gene matches. CDR3 loop: CASSPTGLGRLEQYF. Written as DNA, the CDR3 is TGTGCCAGCTCACCGACGGGACTAGGGCGCCTCGAGCAGTACTTC.

The chain has TRBV7-2 and TRBJ1-5, with TRBD1 matching over 7 bases. The V segment lost 2 bases and the J segment 3 bases; nucleotides outside the gene matches: 4. The CDR3 runs to 15 residues. Germline values: CDR1 SGHTA, CDR2 FQGNSA. CDR3 protein: CASSLFQGDNQPQHF. Here the CDR3 DNA reads TGTGCCAGCAGCTTATTCCAGGGGGACAATCAGCCCCAGCATTTT.

The V and J genes are TRBV18 and TRBJ1-1; D remains unclear. CDR1 is KGHSH, CDR2 LQKENI, per germline. The germline V and J ends were trimmed by 4 bases and 1 base, with 10 bases remaining between them. The CDR3 has 14 residues. The CDR3 reads CASSLGPGNTEAFF. As DNA, the CDR3 is TGTGCCAGCTCACTCGGCCCGGGGAACACTGAAGCTTTCTTT.

V and J are TRBV10-2 and TRBJ1-1; maybe TRBD1 (6 bases). Trimming took off 5 bases at V and 1 base at J, with 11 bases between the two ends. Germline lookup yields CDR1 WSHSY and CDR2 SAAADI. This CDR3 comprises 14 residues. The CDR3 DNA follows: TGCGCCAGCAGTACCGGGACACCGAACACTGAAGCTTTCTTT. Translating gives CASSTGTPNTEAFF.

The V gene is TRBV11-2, the J gene TRBJ1-5; 7 nucleotides agree with TRBD1. This CDR3 comprises 17 residues. From germline, CDR1 is SGHAT and CDR2 FQNNGV. V was clipped by 3 bases and J by 0 bases; unmatched bases: 8. The DNA of the CDR3 is TGTGCCAGCAGCTTCGGGACAGCTCCTTATAGCAATCAGCCCCAGCATTTT. Encoded protein: CASSFGTAPYSNQPQHF.

The chain is built from TRBV6-1 and TRBJ1-1; a weak D match, TRBD1 (5 bases). In germline, CDR1 is MNHNS, CDR2 SASEGT. The ends were cut back, 7 bases at V and 5 bases at J, with 20 bases in the middle. The CDR3 spans 15 residues. This CDR3 reads CASTAAPFGGTEAFF. The CDR3 DNA is TGTGCCAGCACCGCGGCCCCGTTTGGGGGGACTGAAGCTTTCTTT.

The genes are TRBV6-6 and TRBJ1-3, with D possibly being TRBD1 (6 bases). The V end lost 6 bases, the J end lost 4 bases, and 16 bases lay between the germline ends. Germline CDR1 is MNHNY and CDR2 is SVGAGI (reference sequence). CDR3 length: 15 residues. The CDR3 DNA follows: TGTGCCAGCAGCACACAGGGAGCGGTGGGAAACACCATATATTTT. This translates into CASSTQGAVGNTIYF.

The chain recombines TRBV4-1 with TRBJ1-1, with 8 positions matching TRBD1. Trimming removed 4 bases from V and 0 bases from J; junction bases left unmatched: 1. Germline assignment: CDR1 MGHRA and CDR2 YSYEKL. CDR3 length equals 14 residues. DNA for the CDR3: TGCGCCAGCAGCCGGACAGGGATGAACACTGAAGCTTTCTTT. It is translated as CASSRTGMNTEAFF.

This clone was counted once. The chain links TRBV6-1 to TRBJ2-1, with 11 bases matching TRBD2. V dropped 3 bases and J dropped 7; count of bases not matched to a gene: 11. This CDR3 is 17 amino acids long. Per the germline V gene, CDR1 is MNHNS and CDR2 is SASEGT. This chain's CDR3 is CASSDGRLAGRVNEQFF. In DNA form, the CDR3 reads TGTGCCAGCAGTGATGGGAGACTAGCGGGAAGGGTTAATGAGCAGTTCTTC.

The J gene is TRBJ1-2, the V gene TRBV28, with TRBD1 identical over 8 bases. Looked up from germline, CDR1 is MDHEN and CDR2 is SYDVKM. The junction had 4 bases not matched to a gene; V was cut back by 5 bases and J by 2 bases. The CDR3 has 14 residues. CDR3 coding DNA: TGTGCCAGCAGTCAGGGGGCTGGGAACTATGGCTACACCTTC. Encoded protein: CASSQGAGNYGYTF.

This clone was recorded only once. V and J are TRBV29-1 and TRBJ1-1; a weak D match, TRBD1 (6 bases). From germline, CDR1 is SQVTM and CDR2 ANQGSEA. This CDR3 has 13 residues. V was shortened by 5 bases and J by 1 base, with 11 bases between the two germline ends. Here the CDR3 reads CSVWDTRNTEAFF. The DNA for the CDR3 is TGCAGCGTTTGGGACACCCGGAACACTGAAGCTTTCTTT.

CDR3 bases: TGTGCCAGCAGCTATAACTTAGAGGATGAAAAACTGTTTTTT. Its translation is CASSYNLEDEKLFF. The V call is TRBV7-9, the J call TRBJ1-4; D gene uncertain. The length of the CDR3 is 14 residues. The V gene lost 4 bases and the J gene lost 6 bases, with 12 bases spanning the gap. Germline CDR1 reads SEHNR; CDR2 reads FQNEAQ (reference sequence). The full variable domain, its missing parts supplied by reference TRBV7-9 and TRBJ1-4, is DTGVSQNPRHKITKRGQNVTFRCDPISEHNRLYWYRQTLGQGPEFLTYFQNEAQLEKSRLLSDRFSAERPKGSFSTLEIQRTEQGDSAMYLCASSYNLEDEKLFFGSGTQLSVL.

The chain has TRBV7-2 and TRBJ1-2, with 9 bases identical to TRBD1. After removal of 2 bases from V and 3 bases from J, the junction contained 1 base not matched to a gene. The CDR3 has 14 amino acids. Germline V gene data show CDR1 as SGHTA and CDR2 as FQGNSA. For the CDR3, the DNA is TGTGCCAGCAGCTTAACAGGGGGCGACTATGGCTACACCTTC. This gives the protein CASSLTGGDYGYTF.

The chain combines TRBV6-4 with TRBJ2-1; 12 positions match TRBD2. The germline CDR1 and CDR2 sequences are MRHNA and SNTAGT. Unmatched junction bases numbered 0, after V lost 2 bases and J lost 4 bases. The CDR3 runs 15 residues. CDR3 nucleotide sequence: TGTGCCAGCAGTGACGGGACTAGCGGGTACAATGAGCAGTTCTTC. Protein product: CASSDGTSGYNEQFF.